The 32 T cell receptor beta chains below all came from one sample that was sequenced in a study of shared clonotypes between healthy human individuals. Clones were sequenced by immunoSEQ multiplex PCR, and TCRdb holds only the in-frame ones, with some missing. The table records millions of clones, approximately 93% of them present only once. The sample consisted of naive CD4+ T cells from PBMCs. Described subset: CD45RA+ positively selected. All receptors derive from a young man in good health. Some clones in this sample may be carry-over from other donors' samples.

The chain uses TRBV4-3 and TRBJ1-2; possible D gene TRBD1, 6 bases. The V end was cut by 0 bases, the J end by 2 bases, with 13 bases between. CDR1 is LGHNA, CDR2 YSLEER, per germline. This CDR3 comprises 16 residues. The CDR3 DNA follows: TGCGCCAGCAGCCAAGATTGGACAGCCCAGAACTATGGCTACACCTTC. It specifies CASSQDWTAQNYGYTF.

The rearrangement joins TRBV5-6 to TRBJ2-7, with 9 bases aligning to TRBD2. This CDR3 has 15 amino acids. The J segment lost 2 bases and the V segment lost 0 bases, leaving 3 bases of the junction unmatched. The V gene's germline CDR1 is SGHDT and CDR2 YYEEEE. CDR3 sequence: CASSLGGGVTYEQYF. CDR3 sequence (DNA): TGTGCCAGCAGCTTGGGCGGGGGGGTTACCTACGAGCAGTACTTC.

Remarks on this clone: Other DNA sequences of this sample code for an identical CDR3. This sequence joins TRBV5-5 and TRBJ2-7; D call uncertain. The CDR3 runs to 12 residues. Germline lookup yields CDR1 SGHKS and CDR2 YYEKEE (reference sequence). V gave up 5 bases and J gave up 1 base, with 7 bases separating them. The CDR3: CASSYSSYEQYF. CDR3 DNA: TGTGCCAGCAGTTATAGTTCCTACGAGCAGTACTTC.

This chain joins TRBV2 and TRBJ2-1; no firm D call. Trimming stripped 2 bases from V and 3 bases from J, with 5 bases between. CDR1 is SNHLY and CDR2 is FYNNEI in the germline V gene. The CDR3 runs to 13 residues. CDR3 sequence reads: CASSERHYNEQFF. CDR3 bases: TGTGCCAGCAGTGAAAGGCACTACAATGAGCAGTTCTTC.

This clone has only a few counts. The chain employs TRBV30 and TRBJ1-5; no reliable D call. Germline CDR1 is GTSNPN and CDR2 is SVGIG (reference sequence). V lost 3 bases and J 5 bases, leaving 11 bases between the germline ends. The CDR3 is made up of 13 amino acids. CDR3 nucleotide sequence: TGTGCCTGGAGGGGCCCGGGCGATCAGCCCCAGCATTTT. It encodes CAWRGPGDQPQHF.

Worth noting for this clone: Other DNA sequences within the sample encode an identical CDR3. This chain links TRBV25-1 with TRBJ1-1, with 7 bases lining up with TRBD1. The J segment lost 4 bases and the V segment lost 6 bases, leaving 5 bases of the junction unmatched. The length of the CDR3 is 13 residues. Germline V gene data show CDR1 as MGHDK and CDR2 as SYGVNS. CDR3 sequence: CASSRQGGTEAFF. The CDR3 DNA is TGTGCCAGCAGCCGACAGGGAGGCACTGAAGCTTTCTTT. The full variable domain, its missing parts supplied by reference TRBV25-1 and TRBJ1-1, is EADIYQTPRYLVIGTGKKITLECSQTMGHDKMYWYQQDPGMELHLIHYSYGVNSTEKGDLSSESTVSRIRTEHFPLTLESARPSHTSQYLCASSRQGGTEAFFGQGTRLTVV.

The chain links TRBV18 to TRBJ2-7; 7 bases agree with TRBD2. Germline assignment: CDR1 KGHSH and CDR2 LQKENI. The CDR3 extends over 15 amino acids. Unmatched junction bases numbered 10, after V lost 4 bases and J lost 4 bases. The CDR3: CASSLGLGFQYEQYF. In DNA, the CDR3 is TGTGCCAGCTCACTCGGACTAGGGTTCCAATACGAGCAGTACTTC. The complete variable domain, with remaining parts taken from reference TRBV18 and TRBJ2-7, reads NAGVMQNPRHLVRRRGQEARLRCSPMKGHSHVYWYRQLPEEGLKFMVYLQKENIIDESGMPKERFSAEFPKEGPSILRIQQVVRGDSAAYFCASSLGLGFQYEQYFGPGTRLTVT.

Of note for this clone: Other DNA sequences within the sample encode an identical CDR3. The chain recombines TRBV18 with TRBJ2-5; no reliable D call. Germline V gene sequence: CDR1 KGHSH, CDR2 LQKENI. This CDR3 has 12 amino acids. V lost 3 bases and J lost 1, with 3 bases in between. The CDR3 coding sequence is TGTGCCAGCTCACCTACCCAAGAGACCCAGTACTTC. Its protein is CASSPTQETQYF.

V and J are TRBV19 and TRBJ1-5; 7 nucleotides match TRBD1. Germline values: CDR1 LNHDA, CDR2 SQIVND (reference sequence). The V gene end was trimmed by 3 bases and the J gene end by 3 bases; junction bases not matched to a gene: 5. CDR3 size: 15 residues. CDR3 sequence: CASSIRDSPNQPQHF. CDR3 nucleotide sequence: TGTGCCAGTAGTATCAGGGACAGCCCCAATCAGCCCCAGCATTTT.

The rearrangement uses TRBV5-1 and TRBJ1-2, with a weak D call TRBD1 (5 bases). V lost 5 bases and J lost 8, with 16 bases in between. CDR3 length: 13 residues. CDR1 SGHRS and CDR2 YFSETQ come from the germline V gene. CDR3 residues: CASRQGPGEGYTF. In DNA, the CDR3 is TGCGCCAGCAGGCAGGGTCCGGGGGAAGGCTACACCTTC.

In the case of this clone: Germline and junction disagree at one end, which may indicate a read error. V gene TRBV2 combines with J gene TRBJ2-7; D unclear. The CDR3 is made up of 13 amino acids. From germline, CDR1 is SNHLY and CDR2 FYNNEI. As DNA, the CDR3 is TGTGCCAGCAGCAGCCATCCTGGGCAGGCTTTAGCATTC. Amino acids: CASSSHPGQALAF.

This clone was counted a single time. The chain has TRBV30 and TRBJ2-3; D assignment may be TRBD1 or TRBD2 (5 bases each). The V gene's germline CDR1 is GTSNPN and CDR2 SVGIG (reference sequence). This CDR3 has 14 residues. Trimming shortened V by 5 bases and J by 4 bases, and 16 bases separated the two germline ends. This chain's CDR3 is CAWVGASIADTQYF. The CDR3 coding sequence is TGTGCCTGGGTCGGGGCTAGTATCGCAGATACGCAGTATTTT.

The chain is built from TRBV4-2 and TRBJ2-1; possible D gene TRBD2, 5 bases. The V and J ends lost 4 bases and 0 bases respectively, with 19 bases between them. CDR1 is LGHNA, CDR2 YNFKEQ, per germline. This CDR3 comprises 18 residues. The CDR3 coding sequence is TGTGCCAGCAGCCCAAGCCGTGCAACTAGTTTCTCCTACAATGAGCAGTTCTTC. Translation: CASSPSRATSFSYNEQFF.

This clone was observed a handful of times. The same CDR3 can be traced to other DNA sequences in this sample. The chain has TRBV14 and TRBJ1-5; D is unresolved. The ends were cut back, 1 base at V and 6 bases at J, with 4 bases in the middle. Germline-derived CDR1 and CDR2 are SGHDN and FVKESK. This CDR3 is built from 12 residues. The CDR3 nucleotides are TGTGCCAGCAGCCAAGGGGGTCAGCCCCAGCATTTT. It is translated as CASSQGGQPQHF.

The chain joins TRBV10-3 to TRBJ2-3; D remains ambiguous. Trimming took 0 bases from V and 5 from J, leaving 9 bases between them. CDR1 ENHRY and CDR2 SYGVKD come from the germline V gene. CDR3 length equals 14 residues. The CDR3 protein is CAISESSHGDTQYF. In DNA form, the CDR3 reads TGTGCCATCAGTGAGTCGTCCCACGGAGATACGCAGTATTTT.

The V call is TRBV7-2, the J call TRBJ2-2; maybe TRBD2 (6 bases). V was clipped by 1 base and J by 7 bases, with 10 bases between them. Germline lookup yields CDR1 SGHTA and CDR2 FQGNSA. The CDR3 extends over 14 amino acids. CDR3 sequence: CASSLVGAGGELFF. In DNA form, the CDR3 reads TGTGCCAGCAGCTTAGTCGGAGCGGGCGGGGAGCTGTTTTTT.

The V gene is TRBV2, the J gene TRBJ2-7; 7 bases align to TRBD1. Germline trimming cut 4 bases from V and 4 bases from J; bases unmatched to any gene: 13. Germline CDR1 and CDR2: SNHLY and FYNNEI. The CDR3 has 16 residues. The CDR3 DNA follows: TGTGCCAGCAGTGCGAGGGGGACAGTGAGGATTTACGAGCAGTACTTC. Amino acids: CASSARGTVRIYEQYF.

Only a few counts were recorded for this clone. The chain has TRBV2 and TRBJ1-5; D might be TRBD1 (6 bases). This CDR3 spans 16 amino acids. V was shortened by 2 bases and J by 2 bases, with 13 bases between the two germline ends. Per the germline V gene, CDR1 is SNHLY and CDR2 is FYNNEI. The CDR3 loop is CASSERGRGGNQPQHF. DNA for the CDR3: TGTGCCAGCAGTGAACGGGGCAGGGGAGGCAATCAGCCCCAGCATTTT.

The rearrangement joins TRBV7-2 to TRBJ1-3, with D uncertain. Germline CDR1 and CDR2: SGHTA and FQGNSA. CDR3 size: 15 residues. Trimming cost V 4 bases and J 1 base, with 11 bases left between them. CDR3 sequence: CASSSQQRSGNTIYF. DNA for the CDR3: TGTGCCAGCAGCTCGCAGCAAAGATCTGGAAACACCATATATTTT.

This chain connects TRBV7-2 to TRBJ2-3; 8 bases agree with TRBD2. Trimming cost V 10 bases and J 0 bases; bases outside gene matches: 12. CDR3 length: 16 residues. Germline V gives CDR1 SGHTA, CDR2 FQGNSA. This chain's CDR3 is CATEGPSGSSTDTQYF. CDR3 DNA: TGTGCCACTGAGGGGCCTAGCGGGTCTAGCACAGATACGCAGTATTTT. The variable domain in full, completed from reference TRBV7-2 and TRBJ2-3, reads GAGVSQSPSNKVTEKGKDVELRCDPISGHTALYWYRQSLGQGLEFLIYFQGNSAPDKSGLPSDRFSAERTGGSVSTLTIQRTQQEDSAVYLCATEGPSGSSTDTQYFGPGTRLTVL.

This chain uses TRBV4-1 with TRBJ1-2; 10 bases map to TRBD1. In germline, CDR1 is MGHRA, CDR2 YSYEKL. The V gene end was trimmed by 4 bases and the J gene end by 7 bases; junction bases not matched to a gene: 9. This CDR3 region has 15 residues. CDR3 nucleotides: TGCGCCAGCAGCCGGCTCCCGGGACAGGGGAGTGGCTACACCTTC. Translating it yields CASSRLPGQGSGYTF.

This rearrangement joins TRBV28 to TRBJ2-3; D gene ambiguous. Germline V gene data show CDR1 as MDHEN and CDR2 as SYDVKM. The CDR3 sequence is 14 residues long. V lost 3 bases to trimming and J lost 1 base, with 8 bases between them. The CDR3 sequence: CASSFGGGTDTQYF. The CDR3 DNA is TGTGCCAGCAGTTTCGGCGGCGGCACAGATACGCAGTATTTT. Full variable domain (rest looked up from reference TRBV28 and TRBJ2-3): DVKVTQSSRYLVKRTGEKVFLECVQDMDHENMFWYRQDPGLGLRLIYFSYDVKMKEKGDIPEGYSVSREKKERFSLILESASTNQTSMYLCASSFGGGTDTQYFGPGTRLTVL.

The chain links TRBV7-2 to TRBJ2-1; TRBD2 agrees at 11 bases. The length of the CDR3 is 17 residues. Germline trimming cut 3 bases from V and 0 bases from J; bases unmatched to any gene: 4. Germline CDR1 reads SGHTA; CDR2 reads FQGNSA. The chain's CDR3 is CASSLGLAASSYNEQFF. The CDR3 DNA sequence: TGTGCCAGCAGCTTGGGACTAGCGGCTAGCTCCTACAATGAGCAGTTCTTC.

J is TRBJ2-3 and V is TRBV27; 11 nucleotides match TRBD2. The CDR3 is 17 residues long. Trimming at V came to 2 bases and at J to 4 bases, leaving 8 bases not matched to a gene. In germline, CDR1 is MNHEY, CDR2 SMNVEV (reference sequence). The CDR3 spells CASSLRFSGRAPDTQYF. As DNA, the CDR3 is TGTGCCAGCAGTTTAAGGTTTAGCGGGAGGGCCCCAGATACGCAGTATTTT.

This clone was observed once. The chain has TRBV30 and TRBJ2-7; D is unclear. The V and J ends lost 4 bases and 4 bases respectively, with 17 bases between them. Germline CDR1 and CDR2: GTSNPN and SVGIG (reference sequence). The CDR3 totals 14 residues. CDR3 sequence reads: CAWTTSSLGYEQYF. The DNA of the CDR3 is TGTGCCTGGACCACTTCATCCCTGGGTTACGAGCAGTACTTC.

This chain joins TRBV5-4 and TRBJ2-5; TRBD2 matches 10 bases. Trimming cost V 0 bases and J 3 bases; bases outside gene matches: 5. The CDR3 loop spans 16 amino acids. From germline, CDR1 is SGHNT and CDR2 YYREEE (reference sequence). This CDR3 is CASSLDPSGSKETQYF. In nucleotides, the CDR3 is TGTGCCAGCAGCTTGGATCCTAGCGGGAGTAAAGAGACCCAGTACTTC.

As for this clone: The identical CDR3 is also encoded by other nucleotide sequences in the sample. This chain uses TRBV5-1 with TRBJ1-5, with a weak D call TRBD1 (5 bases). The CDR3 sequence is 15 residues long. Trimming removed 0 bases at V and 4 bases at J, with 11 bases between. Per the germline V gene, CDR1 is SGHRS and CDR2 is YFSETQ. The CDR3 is CASSLAGTPNQPQHF. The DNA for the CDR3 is TGCGCCAGCAGCTTGGCCGGGACTCCAAATCAGCCCCAGCATTTT.

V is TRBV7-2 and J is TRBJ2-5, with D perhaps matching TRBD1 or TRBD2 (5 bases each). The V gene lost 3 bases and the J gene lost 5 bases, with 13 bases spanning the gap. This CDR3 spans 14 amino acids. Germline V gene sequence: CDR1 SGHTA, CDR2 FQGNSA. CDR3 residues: CASSFGTSSETQYF. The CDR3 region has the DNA TGTGCCAGCAGCTTCGGGACGTCAAGTGAGACCCAGTACTTC.

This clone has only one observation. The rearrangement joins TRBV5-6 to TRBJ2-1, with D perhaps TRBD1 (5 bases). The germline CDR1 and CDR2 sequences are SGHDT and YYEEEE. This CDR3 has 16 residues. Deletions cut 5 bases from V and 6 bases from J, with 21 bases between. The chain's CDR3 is CASRSLGSRVSNEQFF. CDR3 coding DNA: TGTGCCAGCAGATCGCTTGGGTCCAGGGTTAGCAATGAGCAGTTCTTC.

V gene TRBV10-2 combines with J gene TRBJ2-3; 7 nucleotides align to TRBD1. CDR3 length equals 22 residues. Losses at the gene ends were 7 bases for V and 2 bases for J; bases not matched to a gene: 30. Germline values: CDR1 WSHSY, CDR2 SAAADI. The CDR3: CASNEPGTATEFWVLVTDTQYF. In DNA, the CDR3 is TGCGCCAGCAACGAGCCCGGGACAGCGACCGAGTTTTGGGTGTTGGTCACAGATACGCAGTATTTT.

CDR3 bases: TGTGCCAGCAGAACAGGGGAGAGCACCGGGGAGCTGTTTTTT. Amino acids: CASRTGESTGELFF. The genes are TRBV6-5 and TRBJ2-2; 7 nucleotides match TRBD1. This CDR3 comprises 14 residues. The trim removed 6 bases at V and 4 bases at J, leaving 5 bases unmatched. CDR1 is MNHEY and CDR2 is SVGAGI in the germline V gene.

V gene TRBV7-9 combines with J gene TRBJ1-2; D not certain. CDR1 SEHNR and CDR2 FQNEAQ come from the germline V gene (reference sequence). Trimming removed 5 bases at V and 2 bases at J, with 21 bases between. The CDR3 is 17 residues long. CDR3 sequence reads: CASSKLVTEFLNYGYTF. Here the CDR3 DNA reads TGTGCCAGCAGCAAGTTGGTTACCGAATTTCTAAACTATGGCTACACCTTC.